The entry below gives a single TCR beta chain sequence along with its context. This CDR3 has 15 amino acids. The germline V gene has CDR1 SGHAT and CDR2 FQDESV (reference sequence). Germline trimming cut 5 bases from V and 1 base from J; bases unmatched to any gene: 5. Produced via immunoSEQ multiplex PCR; TCRdb's table is partial and in-frame only. The sample includes 400,000 to 550,000 clones, roughly 91% seen only once; the top ten take 4.3%. The source of the sample is a study of blood T cell repertoires in COVID-19. The genes are TRBV11-1 and TRBJ1-1; TRBD1 matches 9 bases. Sequencing used peripheral blood. The TCR comes from a woman in her thirties with acute or convalescent COVID-19. The CDR3 bases are TGTGCCAGCAGCACCCGGACAGGGGCGAACACTGAAGCTTTCTTT. Amino acids: CASSTRTGANTEAFF.